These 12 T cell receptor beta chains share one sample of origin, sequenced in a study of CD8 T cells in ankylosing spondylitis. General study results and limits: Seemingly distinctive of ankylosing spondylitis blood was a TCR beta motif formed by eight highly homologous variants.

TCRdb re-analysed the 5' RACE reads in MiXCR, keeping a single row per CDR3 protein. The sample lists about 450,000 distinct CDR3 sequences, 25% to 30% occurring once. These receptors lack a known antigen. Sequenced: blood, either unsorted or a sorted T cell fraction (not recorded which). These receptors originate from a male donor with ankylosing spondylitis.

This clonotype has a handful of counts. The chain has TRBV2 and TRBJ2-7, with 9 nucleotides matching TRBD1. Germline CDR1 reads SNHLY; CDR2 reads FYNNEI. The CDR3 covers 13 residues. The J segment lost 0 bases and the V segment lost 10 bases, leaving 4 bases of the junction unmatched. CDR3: CATMGQGSYEQYF. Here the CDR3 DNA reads TGTGCCACCATGGGACAGGGCTCCTACGAGCAGTACTTC.

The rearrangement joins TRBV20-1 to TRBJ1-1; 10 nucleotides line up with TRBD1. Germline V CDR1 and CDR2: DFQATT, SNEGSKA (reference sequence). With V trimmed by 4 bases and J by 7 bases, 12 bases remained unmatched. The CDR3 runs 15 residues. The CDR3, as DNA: TGCAGTGCTACCGGACAGGGGGAATCATATGGTGAAGCTTTCTTT. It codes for CSATGQGESYGEAFF.

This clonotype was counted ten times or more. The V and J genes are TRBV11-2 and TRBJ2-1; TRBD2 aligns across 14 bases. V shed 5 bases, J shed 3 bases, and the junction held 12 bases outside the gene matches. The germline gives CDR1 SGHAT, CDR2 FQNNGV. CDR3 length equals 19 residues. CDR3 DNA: TGTGCCAGCAGCGCATTGGGACTAGCGGGAGCACTCCTCTACAATGAGCAGTTCTTC. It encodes CASSALGLAGALLYNEQFF. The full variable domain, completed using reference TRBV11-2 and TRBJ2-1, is EAGVAQSPRYKIIEKRQSVAFWCNPISGHATLYWYQQILGQGPKLLIQFQNNGVVDDSQLPKDRFSAERLKGVDSTLKIQPAKLEDSAVYLCASSALGLAGALLYNEQFFGPGTRLTVL.

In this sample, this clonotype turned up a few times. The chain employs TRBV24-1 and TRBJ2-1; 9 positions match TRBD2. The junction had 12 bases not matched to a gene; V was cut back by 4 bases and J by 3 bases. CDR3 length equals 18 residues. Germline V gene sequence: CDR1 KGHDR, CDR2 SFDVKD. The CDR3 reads CATSDSPIGAGGYNEQFF. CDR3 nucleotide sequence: TGTGCCACCAGTGACTCCCCCATTGGAGCGGGAGGCTACAATGAGCAGTTCTTC.

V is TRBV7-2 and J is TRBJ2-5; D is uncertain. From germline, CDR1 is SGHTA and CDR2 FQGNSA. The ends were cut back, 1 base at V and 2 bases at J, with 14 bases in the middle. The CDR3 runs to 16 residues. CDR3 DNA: TGTGCCAGCAGCTTAGTGGGCTTCAACCCACAAGAGACCCAGTACTTC. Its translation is CASSLVGFNPQETQYF.

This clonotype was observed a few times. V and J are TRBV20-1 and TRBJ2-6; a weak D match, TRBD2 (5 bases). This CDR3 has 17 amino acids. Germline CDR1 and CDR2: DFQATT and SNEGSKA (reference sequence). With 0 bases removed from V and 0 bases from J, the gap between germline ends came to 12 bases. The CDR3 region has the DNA TGCAGTGCTAGAGATTATCACGGACTCTCTGGGGCCAACGTCCTGACTTTC. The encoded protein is CSARDYHGLSGANVLTF.

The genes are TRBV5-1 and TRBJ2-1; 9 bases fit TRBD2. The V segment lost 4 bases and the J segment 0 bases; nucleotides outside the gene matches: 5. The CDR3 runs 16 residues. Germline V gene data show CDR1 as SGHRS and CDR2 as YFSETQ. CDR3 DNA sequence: TGCGCCAGCAGCCCGACTAGCGGCCGCTCCTACAATGAGCAGTTCTTC. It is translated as CASSPTSGRSYNEQFF.

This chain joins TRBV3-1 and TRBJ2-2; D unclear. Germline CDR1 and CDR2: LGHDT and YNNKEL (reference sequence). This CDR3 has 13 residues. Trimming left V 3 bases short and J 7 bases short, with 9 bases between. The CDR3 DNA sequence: TGTGCCAGCAGCCAGGGTGGGCACGGGGAGCTGTTTTTT. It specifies CASSQGGHGELFF.

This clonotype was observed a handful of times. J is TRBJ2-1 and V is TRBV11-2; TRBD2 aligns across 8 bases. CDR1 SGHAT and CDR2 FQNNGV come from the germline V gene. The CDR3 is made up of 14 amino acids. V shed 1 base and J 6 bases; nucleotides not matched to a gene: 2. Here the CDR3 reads CASSLAGRGNEQFF. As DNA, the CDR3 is TGTGCCAGCAGCTTAGCCGGGAGGGGCAATGAGCAGTTCTTC.

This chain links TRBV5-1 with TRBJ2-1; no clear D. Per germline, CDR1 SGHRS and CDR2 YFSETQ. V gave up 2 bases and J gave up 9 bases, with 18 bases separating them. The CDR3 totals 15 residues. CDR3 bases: TGCGCCAGCAGCTTCGACGCCCCCAGTGCTGGTGAGCAGTTCTTC. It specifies CASSFDAPSAGEQFF.

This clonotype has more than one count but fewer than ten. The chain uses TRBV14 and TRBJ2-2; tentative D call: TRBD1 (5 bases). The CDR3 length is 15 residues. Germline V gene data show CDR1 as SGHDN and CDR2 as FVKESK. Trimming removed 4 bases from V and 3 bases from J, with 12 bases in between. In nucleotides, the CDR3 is TGTGCCAGCAGCCGTCTCCAGGGTTACACCGGGGAGCTGTTTTTT. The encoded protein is CASSRLQGYTGELFF.

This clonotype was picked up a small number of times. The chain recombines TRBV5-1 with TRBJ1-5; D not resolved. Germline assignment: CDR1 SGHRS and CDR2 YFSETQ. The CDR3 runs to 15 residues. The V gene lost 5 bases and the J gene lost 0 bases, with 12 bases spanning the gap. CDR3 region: CASRAGPYSNQPQHF. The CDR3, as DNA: TGCGCCAGCAGAGCGGGCCCATATAGCAATCAGCCCCAGCATTTT.